This T cell receptor (beta chain) was documented in a study of CD8 T cells in ankylosing spondylitis. General study results and limits: A TCR beta motif made of several highly homologous variants seemed typical of ankylosing spondylitis blood. Earlier authors reported some of these motif variants in reactive arthritis synovial fluid and blood.

Each CDR3 protein is one row after TCRdb ran MiXCR on the 5' RACE reads. This sample has hundreds of thousands of distinct CDR3 sequences; 10% to 15% occur once, and the top ten carry under 0.6%. The table lists this clonotype with a few counts. Its antigen is currently unknown. Trimming removed 2 bases at V and 4 bases at J, with 10 bases between. Germline CDR1 KGHDR, CDR2 SFDVKD. This CDR3 is built from 15 residues. J is TRBJ2-2 and V is TRBV24-1; no clear D gene. This clonotype was sampled from a male donor with ankylosing spondylitis. The sequencing sample was made of blood, either unsorted or a sorted T cell fraction (not recorded which). CDR3 amino acids: CATSDSRVLTGELFF. CDR3 DNA: TGTGCCACCAGTGATTCCAGAGTCCTCACCGGGGAGCTGTTTTTT.